The 19 T cell receptor beta chains in this list originate from one sample, sequenced in a study of blood T cell repertoires in COVID-19. Sequencing was performed with immunoSEQ multiplex PCR; in TCRdb, only in-frame clones are kept and a portion is missing. The sample has roughly 150,000 clones; less than 80% are singletons. The specimen was PBMCs or T cells enriched from blood (not recorded which). The receptor set was obtained from a woman between 65 and 79 years old in a cohort exposed to, infected with or recovered from COVID-19 (not recorded which).

The chain is built from TRBV2 and TRBJ2-7; D not certain. Germline V CDR1 and CDR2: SNHLY, FYNNEI. V was cut by 3 bases and J by 7 bases, with 16 bases left in between. The CDR3 is 14 residues long. This chain's CDR3 is CASSEDTVSSEQYF. CDR3 nucleotides: TGTGCCAGCAGTGAGGATACAGTGAGTAGTGAGCAGTACTTC.

The CDR3 coding sequence is TGTGCCAGCAGTTTGGCGGGGGCCGCTGAAGCTTTCTTT. Translated: CASSLAGAAEAFF. J is TRBJ1-1 and V is TRBV27, with D perhaps matching TRBD1 (6 bases). The V and J ends lost 3 bases and 6 bases respectively, with 11 bases between them. This CDR3 is 13 amino acids long. Germline CDR1 reads MNHEY; CDR2 reads SMNVEV (reference sequence).

The V gene is TRBV28, the J gene TRBJ1-2; D is possibly TRBD1 (5 bases). There are 13 residues in the CDR3. Germline V gene lookup returns CDR1 MDHEN and CDR2 SYDVKM. V was cut by 5 bases and J by 7 bases, with 14 bases left in between. CDR3 residues: CASSGPGGAGYTF. The CDR3 DNA reads as TGTGCCAGCAGTGGCCCCGGGGGAGCTGGCTACACCTTC.

The chain carries TRBV7-2 and TRBJ1-2; no firm D call. V was cut by 1 base and J by 5 bases, with 14 bases left in between. This CDR3 has 15 amino acids. Looked up from germline, CDR1 is SGHTA and CDR2 is FQGNSA. The CDR3 coding sequence is TGTGCCAGCAGCTTAGTACCCCCCGGAGCGTATGGCTACACCTTC. This translates into CASSLVPPGAYGYTF.

This clone showed up just a few times. The V call is TRBV28, the J call TRBJ2-7; 8 bases line up with TRBD1. Germline loops: CDR1 MDHEN, CDR2 SYDVKM. CDR3 length: 14 amino acids. The V segment lost 2 bases and the J segment 6 bases; nucleotides outside the gene matches: 6. CDR3 nucleotides: TGTGCCAGCAGTTTAACCGGACAGGGAAGCGAGCAGTACTTC. Protein sequence: CASSLTGQGSEQYF.

On this clone itself: The germline gene is not matched at one end of the junction; a read error may be the cause. The chain has TRBV20-1 and TRBJ1-2; D gene uncertain. The germline V gene has CDR1 DFQATT and CDR2 SNEGSKA (reference sequence). CDR3 length: 9 residues. The CDR3 DNA follows: TGCAGTGCTAGAGATCCCCCAGTATTC. Amino acids: CSARDPPVF.

This clone was found a few times. The rearrangement links TRBV21-1 to TRBJ2-1; whether TRBD2, the table's D call, matches the DNA was not checked. TRBV21-1 is a recognized pseudogene. This CDR3 spans 15 amino acids. The CDR3 spells CASSKDGSGREQQFF. In DNA, the CDR3 is TGTGCCAGCAGCAAAGACGGTAGCGGGAGGGAGCAGCAGTTCTTC.

V usage is TRBV7-9 and J usage is TRBJ2-3, with 13 nucleotides matching TRBD2. The CDR3 consists of 14 residues. Unmatched junction bases numbered 4, after V lost 6 bases and J lost 7 bases. Germline CDR1 SEHNR, CDR2 FQNEAQ (reference sequence). The CDR3 loop is CASRLTSGGNTQYF. For the CDR3, the DNA is TGTGCCAGCAGGTTGACTAGCGGGGGGAATACGCAGTATTTT.

This chain connects TRBV6-1 to TRBJ2-6; the match to TRBD1 covers 7 bases. The CDR3 runs 17 residues. V was clipped by 3 bases and J by 4 bases; unmatched bases: 9. CDR1 and CDR2 from the germline V gene are MNHNS and SASEGT. CDR3 residues: CASSELRWGQGANVLTF. The DNA for the CDR3 is TGTGCCAGCAGTGAGCTCCGTTGGGGACAGGGGGCCAACGTCCTGACTTTC.

J is TRBJ2-3 and V is TRBV18; TRBD1 is a possible D gene (5 bases). Trimming removed 5 bases at V and 6 bases at J, with 12 bases between. Germline values: CDR1 KGHSH, CDR2 LQKENI. The CDR3 totals 13 residues. CDR3: CASSAGKEDTQYF. The CDR3, as DNA: TGTGCCAGCTCAGCAGGGAAGGAGGATACGCAGTATTTT.

The chain recombines TRBV18 with TRBJ2-1; D gene uncertain. The CDR3 has 15 residues. Germline lookup yields CDR1 KGHSH and CDR2 LQKENI. The V end was cut by 2 bases, the J end by 8 bases, with 16 bases between. CDR3 nucleotide sequence: TGTGCCAGCTCACCAATCAGCGTGGGTTTAGATGAGCAGTTCTTC. This gives the protein CASSPISVGLDEQFF.

The genes are TRBV27 and TRBJ2-7; possible D gene TRBD2, 6 bases. V was cut by 2 bases and J by 4 bases, with 15 bases left in between. Per germline, CDR1 MNHEY and CDR2 SMNVEV (reference sequence). The CDR3 totals 15 residues. The CDR3 region has the DNA TGTGCCAGCAGTTTAAAAGGGGCGGGGATATACGAGCAGTACTTC. Translated, it gives CASSLKGAGIYEQYF.

The genes are TRBV6-1 and TRBJ1-5, with D unresolved. Germline CDR1 reads MNHNS; CDR2 reads SASEGT. CDR3 length: 13 amino acids. The V end was cut by 0 bases, the J end by 5 bases, with 5 bases between. The CDR3 is CASSEAAYQPQHF. The CDR3 bases are TGTGCCAGCAGTGAAGCAGCTTATCAGCCCCAGCATTTT.

This clone showed up just once. The chain is built from TRBV15 and TRBJ2-2, with 7 bases that match TRBD1. This CDR3 has 13 residues. Germline CDR1 reads LNHNV; CDR2 reads YYDKDF (reference sequence). The trim removed 8 bases at V and 3 bases at J, leaving 3 bases unmatched. The CDR3 DNA is TGTGCCACCGAGGGACAGTACACCGGGGAGCTGTTTTTT. It specifies CATEGQYTGELFF. Full variable domain (rest looked up from reference TRBV15 and TRBJ2-2): DAMVIQNPRYQVTQFGKPVTLSCSQTLNHNVMYWYQQKSSQAPKLLFHYYDKDFNNEADTPDNFQSRRPNTSFCFLDIRSPGLGDTAMYLCATEGQYTGELFFGEGSRLTVL.

The rearrangement joins TRBV28 to TRBJ1-5; D call uncertain. The germline CDR1 and CDR2 sequences are MDHEN and SYDVKM. Trimming shortened V by 3 bases and J by 4 bases, and 13 bases separated the two germline ends. This CDR3 comprises 15 residues. CDR3 DNA: TGTGCCAGCAGTTTGTCGACACTTTTAAATCAGCCCCAGCATTTT. Translation gives CASSLSTLLNQPQHF. The complete variable domain, with remaining parts taken from reference TRBV28 and TRBJ1-5, reads DVKVTQSSRYLVKRTGEKVFLECVQDMDHENMFWYRQDPGLGLRLIYFSYDVKMKEKGDIPEGYSVSREKKERFSLILESASTNQTSMYLCASSLSTLLNQPQHFGDGTRLSIL.

The chain combines TRBV5-1 with TRBJ1-2; the D is unclear. The CDR3 spans 13 residues. Trimming pared 0 bases from V and 4 bases from J, leaving 7 bases between. Looked up from germline, CDR1 is SGHRS and CDR2 is YFSETQ. This CDR3 is CASSLESSYGYTF. CDR3 in DNA: TGCGCCAGCAGCTTGGAGTCCAGCTATGGCTACACCTTC.

This clone was detected a few times. The chain is built from TRBV15 and TRBJ2-7; D not resolved. The V end lost 0 bases, the J end lost 4 bases, and 4 bases lay between the germline ends. Germline V gene sequence: CDR1 LNHNV, CDR2 YYDKDF (reference sequence). The CDR3 spans 12 residues. In DNA form, the CDR3 reads TGTGCCACCAGCAGAGACTTTTACGAGCAGTACTTC. Translated: CATSRDFYEQYF.

The chain is built from TRBV21-1 and TRBJ2-3; the DNA was not used to check the table's D call, TRBD1. TRBV21-1 is a listed pseudogene. The CDR3 spans 21 residues. The CDR3 region is CASSKLCGSSTGTGSTDTQYF. The CDR3 DNA follows: TGTGCCAGCAGCAAATTATGTGGATCCTCCACAGGGACAGGGAGCACAGATACGCAGTATTTT.

The rearrangement joins TRBV27 to TRBJ2-7, with D perhaps TRBD1 (6 bases). This CDR3 has 13 residues. V was pared by 6 bases and J by 4 bases, with 13 bases between. Germline V gives CDR1 MNHEY, CDR2 SMNVEV (reference sequence). The CDR3 sequence is CASSPRTVYEQYF. The DNA of the CDR3 is TGTGCCAGCAGCCCAAGGACAGTTTACGAGCAGTACTTC.